A selection of T cell receptor beta chains follows, all from one sample in a study of T cells of healthy individuals. One entry per CDR3 protein results from TCRdb running MiXCR on the 5' RACE reads. Among approximately 58,000 distinct CDR3 sequences listed, 14% to 15% were seen once. The receptors were sampled from a human donor in good health. CDR3s include the opening cysteine and the closing phenylalanine or tryptophan. Fields, in order: J gene, V gene, D gene, CDR3 protein. A D gene is named only where the DNA matches it firmly.

J: TRBJ1-2; V: TRBV5-1; D: -; CDR3: CASSPTTYYGYTF
J: TRBJ2-7; V: TRBV10-3; D: TRBD1; CDR3: CAISERGGQGAGRHEQYF
J: TRBJ1-6; V: TRBV7-2; D: TRBD1; CDR3: CASSGGQASSYNSPLHF
J: TRBJ2-7; V: TRBV27; D: -; CDR3: CASSLLAYPWGSYEQYF
J: TRBJ1-1; V: TRBV29-1; D: -; CDR3: CSVGWGGGSTMNTEAFF
J: TRBJ1-5; V: TRBV7-8; D: TRBD1; CDR3: CASSARQGDQPQHF
J: TRBJ1-2; V: TRBV5-1; D: TRBD1; CDR3: CASSMDRAFGNGYTF
J: TRBJ2-6; V: TRBV4-3; D: -; CDR3: CASSQEISSGANVLTF
J: TRBJ1-4; V: TRBV10-3; D: -; CDR3: CAISDASAATNEKLFF
J: TRBJ1-1; V: TRBV5-8; D: -; CDR3: CASSESGVSTEAFF
J: TRBJ2-4; V: TRBV5-1; D: -; CDR3: CASSLDPGNIQYF
J: TRBJ2-4; V: TRBV11-2; D: -; CDR3: CASSLTGGAKNIQYF